Sequencing of this TCR beta chain was carried out in a study of long-term antiretroviral therapy in people with HIV. Overall study results and limits: Compared with controls, HIV repertoires showed narrower CDR3 length ranges.

Survey-level resolution applied to immunoSEQ assay v3.0. Profiled with immunoSEQ multiplex PCR; TCRdb holds only in-frame clones, not every one. The data hold about 32,000 clones, with 80% to 90% observed a single time. The CDR3 consists of 16 residues. V lost 5 bases, J lost 0 bases, and 8 bases stayed unmatched. CDR1 is SGHAT and CDR2 is FQNNGV in the germline V gene. Of note for this clone: Its antigen is not known.

Until DNA extraction, the samples held between roughly 1-10 million cryopreserved PBMC. The sequenced sample was unsorted PBMCs, obtained 2.2 years after starting antiretroviral therapy. The sequence came from a man aged 18 to 30 with HIV. This chain links TRBV11-2 with TRBJ1-1; 8 bases match TRBD1. CDR3 protein: CASSPRQGALNTEAFF. CDR3 DNA: TGTGCCAGCAGCCCCCGGCAGGGGGCATTGAACACTGAAGCTTTCTTT.